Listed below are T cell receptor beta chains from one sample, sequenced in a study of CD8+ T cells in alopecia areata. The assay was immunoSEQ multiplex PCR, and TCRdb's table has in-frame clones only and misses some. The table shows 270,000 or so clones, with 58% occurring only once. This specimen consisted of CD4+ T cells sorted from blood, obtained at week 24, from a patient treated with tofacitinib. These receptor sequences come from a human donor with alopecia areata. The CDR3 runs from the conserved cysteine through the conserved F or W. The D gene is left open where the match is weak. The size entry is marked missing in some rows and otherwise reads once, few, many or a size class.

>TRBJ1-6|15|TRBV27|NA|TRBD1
TGTGCCAGCAGTCCGGCCGGGACAGGGGTTTCACCCCTCCACTTT
CASSPAGTGVSPLHF
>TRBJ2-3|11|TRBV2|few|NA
TGTGCCAGCGGGGGTCCAGATACGCAGTATTTT
CASGGPDTQYF
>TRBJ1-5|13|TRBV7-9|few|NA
TGTGCCAGCAGCAAACCGGGTTCACAGCCCCAGCATTTT
CASSKPGSQPQHF
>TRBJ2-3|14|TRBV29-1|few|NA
TGCAGCGTTTCGGTGGGGTCTTACACAGATACGCAGTATTTT
CSVSVGSYTDTQYF
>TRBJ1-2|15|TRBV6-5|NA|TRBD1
TGTGCCAGCAGTTCCGGGACAGGGGGCTTTAATGGCTACACCTTC
CASSSGTGGFNGYTF
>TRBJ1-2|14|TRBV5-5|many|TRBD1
TGTGCCAGCGAAGGAGGACAGGGGTTGGAGGGCTACACCTTC
CASEGGQGLEGYTF
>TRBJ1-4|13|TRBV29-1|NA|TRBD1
TGCAGCGTAGGAGGGGGCCGTAATGAAAAACTGTTTTTT
CSVGGGRNEKLFF
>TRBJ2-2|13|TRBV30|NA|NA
TGTGCCTGGAGGGTCCGTCTCACCGGGGAGCTGTTTTTT
CAWRVRLTGELFF
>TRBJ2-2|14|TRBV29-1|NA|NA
TGCAGCGTTTACAGGACCTCGAACACCGGGGAGCTGTTTTTT
CSVYRTSNTGELFF
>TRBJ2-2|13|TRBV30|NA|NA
TGTGCCTGGAGTGTACAGGAGCCCGGGGAGCTGTTTTTT
CAWSVQEPGELFF
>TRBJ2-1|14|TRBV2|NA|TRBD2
TGTGCCAGCAGTGAACCGGGACTAGCCCTTTGGCAGTTCTTC
CASSEPGLALWQFF
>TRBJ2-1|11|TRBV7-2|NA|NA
TGTGCCAGCAGCTTTATGAATGAGCAGTTCTTC
CASSFMNEQFF
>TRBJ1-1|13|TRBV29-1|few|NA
TGCAGCGTAGAAGGGACATCGAACACTGAAGCTTTCTTT
CSVEGTSNTEAFF
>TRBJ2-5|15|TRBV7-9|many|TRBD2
TGTGCCAGCAGCAACCCTAGCGGATTTAAAGAGACCCAGTACTTC
CASSNPSGFKETQYF
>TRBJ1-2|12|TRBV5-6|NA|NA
TGTGCCAGCAGCTTGGGACAGAATGGCTACACCTTC
CASSLGQNGYTF
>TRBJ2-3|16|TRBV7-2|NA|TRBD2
TGTGCCAGCAGCCGGACTAGCGGGGGGATGACAGATACGCAGTATTTT
CASSRTSGGMTDTQYF
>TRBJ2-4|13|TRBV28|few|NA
TGTGCCAGCACAGTAGGGGCCAAAAACATTCAGTACTTC
CASTVGAKNIQYF
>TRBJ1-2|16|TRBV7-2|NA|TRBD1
TGTGCCAGCAGCACCCGTACAGGGGGACAAAGCTATGGCTACACCTTC
CASSTRTGGQSYGYTF
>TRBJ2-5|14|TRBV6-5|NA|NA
TGTGCCAGCAGATCCTCCTGGGGGGAAGAGACCCAGTACTTC
CASRSSWGEETQYF
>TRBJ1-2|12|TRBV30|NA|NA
TGTGCCTGGATGGGATGGAGTGATGGCTACACCTTC
CAWMGWSDGYTF
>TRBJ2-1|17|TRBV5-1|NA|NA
TGCGCCAGCAGCTTTGAACCCCAGGGAAGCTCCTACAATGAGCAGTTCTTC
CASSFEPQGSSYNEQFF
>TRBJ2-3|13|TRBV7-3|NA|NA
TGTGCCAGCAGCAAGACACATGGCGGTACGCAGTATTTT
CASSKTHGGTQYF
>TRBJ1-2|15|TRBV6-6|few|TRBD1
TGTGCCAGCAGTTACGGGACAGGCTCGAACTATGGCTACACCTTC
CASSYGTGSNYGYTF
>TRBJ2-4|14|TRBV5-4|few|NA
TGTGCCAGCAGCAACAGGAGCTCCAAAAACATTCAGTACTTC
CASSNRSSKNIQYF
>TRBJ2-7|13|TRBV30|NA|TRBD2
TGTGCCTGGAAAGTCAGCGGGGGGGCCGCGCAGTACTTC
CAWKVSGGAAQYF
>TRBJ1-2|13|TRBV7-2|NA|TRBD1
TGTGCCAGCAGCCCCGACAGGGATGATGGCTACACCTTC
CASSPDRDDGYTF